The 8 T cell receptor beta chains below were found in one sample sequenced in a study of T cell responses to AZD1222 COVID-19 vaccine. The repertoire was sequenced with immunoSEQ multiplex PCR; TCRdb's copy has only in-frame clones and lacks some. The sample consists of 95,000 to 150,000 clones, roughly 89% of them appearing once. Sequencing used peripheral blood, obtained on day 0 of AZD1222 vaccination. The receptors stem from an adult in good health.

This clone has a single count. J is TRBJ1-2 and V is TRBV5-5; perhaps TRBD1 as D (5 bases). This CDR3 is built from 13 residues. Per germline, CDR1 SGHKS and CDR2 YYEKEE (reference sequence). The V end lost 2 bases, the J end lost 5 bases, and 10 bases lay between the germline ends. As DNA, the CDR3 is TGTGCCAGCAGCTTCGGTGGGGCGTATGGCTACACCTTC. It is translated as CASSFGGAYGYTF.

This chain joins TRBV6-5 and TRBJ1-1; D gene unclear. Germline values: CDR1 MNHEY, CDR2 SVGAGI. The CDR3 extends over 12 amino acids. Trimming pared 6 bases from V and 13 bases from J, leaving 18 bases between. This CDR3 is CASRSGYTKDFF. CDR3 bases: TGTGCCAGCAGGTCGGGATACACTAAGGATTTCTTT.

The rearrangement links TRBV20-1 to TRBJ2-7; 7 bases line up with TRBD2. J was trimmed by 2 bases and V by 6 bases; bases with no gene match: 7. In germline, CDR1 is DFQATT, CDR2 SNEGSKA (reference sequence). CDR3 size: 13 residues. In nucleotides, the CDR3 is TGCAGTGCAAGTAGGGCGGGGGCCTACGAGCAGTACTTC. Translation: CSASRAGAYEQYF.

This chain joins TRBV6-2 or TRBV6-3 and TRBJ2-7; 9 bases align to TRBD2. V trimming: 4 bases; J trimming: 4 bases; junction bases outside the gene matches: 11. The length of the CDR3 is 16 residues. CDR1 is MNHEY and CDR2 is SVGEGT in the germline V gene. The chain's CDR3 is CASSLGGRAFFYEQYF. The DNA for the CDR3 is TGTGCCAGCAGTTTGGGCGGGAGGGCCTTTTTTTACGAGCAGTACTTC.

The chain joins TRBV18 to TRBJ1-1; a possible D gene is TRBD1 (5 bases). CDR3 length: 20 residues. Trimming removed 1 base from V and 3 bases from J, with 27 bases in between. Germline assignment: CDR1 KGHSH and CDR2 LQKENI. CDR3 sequence (DNA): TGTGCCAGCTCACCACTCCCCGTGGGACCCACAACGAAAAGGGACACTGAAGCTTTCTTT. Its translation is CASSPLPVGPTTKRDTEAFF.

The chain combines TRBV27 with TRBJ2-7, with 7 nucleotides matching TRBD2. With V trimmed by 5 bases and J by 5 bases, 12 bases remained unmatched. Germline CDR1 and CDR2: MNHEY and SMNVEV (reference sequence). CDR3 length equals 15 residues. This CDR3 is CASSPLGGSPNEQYF. In DNA, the CDR3 is TGTGCCAGCAGTCCTCTGGGCGGGAGTCCTAACGAGCAGTACTTC.

The chain combines TRBV7-2 with TRBJ1-1, with D perhaps TRBD1 (6 bases). The V gene lost 2 bases and the J gene lost 4 bases, with 8 bases spanning the gap. The CDR3 contains 13 residues. Germline values: CDR1 SGHTA, CDR2 FQGNSA. The CDR3 nucleotides are TGTGCCAGCAGCTTAACAGGGTCCACTGAAGCTTTCTTT. Translation gives CASSLTGSTEAFF.

This chain links TRBV7-2 with TRBJ1-6; weak D call: TRBD1 (5 bases). Germline V gene sequence: CDR1 SGHTA, CDR2 FQGNSA. The CDR3 is 15 residues long. Trimming took 5 bases from V and 2 from J, leaving 10 bases between them. The CDR3, as DNA: TGTGCCAGCAGCGTCCAGGGTCCCTATAATTCACCCCTCCACTTT. Translated: CASSVQGPYNSPLHF.